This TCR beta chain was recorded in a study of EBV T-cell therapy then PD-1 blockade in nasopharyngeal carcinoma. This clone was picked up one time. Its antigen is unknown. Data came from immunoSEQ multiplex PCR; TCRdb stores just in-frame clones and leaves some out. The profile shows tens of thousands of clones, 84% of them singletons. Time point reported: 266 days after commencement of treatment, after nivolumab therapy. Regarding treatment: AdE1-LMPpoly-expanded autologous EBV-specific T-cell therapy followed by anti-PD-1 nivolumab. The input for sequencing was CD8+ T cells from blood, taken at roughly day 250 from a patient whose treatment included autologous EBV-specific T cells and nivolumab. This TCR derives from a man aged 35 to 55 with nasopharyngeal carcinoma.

The CDR3 DNA is TGTGCCAGTAGCTCCGGACAGGGTTATGGCTACACCTTC. It yields the protein CASSSGQGYGYTF. The chain uses TRBV19 and TRBJ1-2, with 8 bases that match TRBD1. CDR1 and CDR2 (germline): LNHDA, SQIVND (reference sequence). CDR3 length equals 13 residues. J gave up 5 bases and V 6 bases, and 5 bases lay outside the gene matches.